The rows below give T cell receptor beta chains drawn from one sample of a study of OX40 agonist ivuxolimab in advanced cancers. Data came from immunoSEQ multiplex PCR; TCRdb stores just in-frame clones and leaves some out. The sample has 25,000 to 35,000 clones; around 87% are singletons. The sequencing used CD4+ or CD8+ T cells sorted from blood, collected in a trial of the OX40 agonist ivuxolimab. These receptor sequences come from an adult with an advanced solid tumor such as melanoma, head and neck, liver or kidney cancer. CDR3s include the opening cysteine and the closing phenylalanine or tryptophan. Each record gives: clone size, V gene, D gene, J gene, CDR3 protein, CDR3 DNA. A D gene is named only where the DNA matches it firmly. Some rows mark clone size as missing; the rest say once, few, many or name a class of expanded clone.

>.|TRBV5-6|.|TRBJ2-7
CASSFLSAGDEQYF
TGTGCCAGCAGCTTCCTCTCAGCCGGGGACGAGCAGTACTTC
>.|TRBV19|TRBD1|TRBJ2-7
CASSITGDYEQYF
TGTGCCAGTAGTATTACAGGGGATTACGAGCAGTACTTC
>.|TRBV27|TRBD2|TRBJ2-3
CASRLSWGGRWDTQYF
TGTGCCAGCAGACTATCTTGGGGGGGGAGGTGGGATACGCAGTATTTT
>once|TRBV6-5|TRBD1|TRBJ2-3
CASSTLPGGSDTQYF
TGTGCCAGCAGCACTTTGCCAGGGGGCTCAGATACGCAGTATTTT
>.|TRBV7-9|TRBD1|TRBJ1-6
CASSQGQGRAPLHF
TGTGCCAGCAGCCAAGGACAGGGTCGAGCACCCCTCCACTTT
>.|TRBV7-2|TRBD1|TRBJ1-2
CASTGTVSYGYTF
TGTGCCAGCACCGGGACAGTTAGTTATGGCTACACCTTC
>.|TRBV5-1|.|TRBJ2-1
CASSSRDWNNNEQFF
TGCGCCAGCAGCTCTAGGGATTGGAACAACAATGAGCAGTTCTTC
>.|TRBV11-2|.|TRBJ1-2
CASSLDTGVSIGYTF
TGTGCCAGCAGCTTAGATACCGGGGTGAGCATAGGCTACACCTTC
>.|TRBV4-2|TRBD1|TRBJ2-5
CASSQPDRGETQYF
TGTGCCAGCAGCCAACCGGACAGGGGAGAGACCCAGTACTTC
>once|TRBV7-6|.|TRBJ2-1
CASSLRDSRRGSRYNEQFF
TGTGCCAGCAGCTTAAGGGACTCAAGGAGGGGTAGTCGGTACAATGAGCAGTTCTTC
>.|TRBV9|.|TRBJ1-2
CASSGGSGPGNGYTF
TGTGCCAGCAGCGGCGGTTCCGGGCCTGGCAATGGCTACACCTTC
>.|TRBV4-2|.|TRBJ2-1
CASSQPVGRGETEQFF
TGTGCCAGCAGCCAGCCCGTGGGAAGGGGTGAAACTGAGCAGTTCTTC
>.|TRBV7-9|.|TRBJ1-1
CASSLTLGQNTEAFF
TGTGCCAGCAGCTTAACGTTAGGCCAGAACACTGAAGCTTTCTTT
>.|TRBV10-1|.|TRBJ2-1
CASRGQHNEQFF
TGCGCCAGCAGAGGACAGCACAATGAGCAGTTCTTC
>few|TRBV14|.|TRBJ1-6
CASSQDSWLGGTNNSPLHF
TGTGCCAGCAGCCAAGATAGTTGGTTAGGGGGGACGAATAATTCACCCCTCCACTTT
>once|TRBV28|.|TRBJ2-7
CASSLDSEQYF
TGTGCCAGCAGTCTGGACTCCGAGCAGTACTTC
>.|TRBV10-1|TRBD1|TRBJ1-2
CASVKGDSNYGYTF
TGCGCCAGCGTAAAGGGGGACAGTAACTATGGCTACACCTTC
>.|TRBV7-6|.|TRBJ1-3
CASSRGPSGNTIYF
TGTGCCAGCAGCCGGGGACCCTCTGGAAACACCATATATTTT
>.|TRBV4-1|.|TRBJ2-7
CASSQEYGAPAYEQYF
TGCGCCAGCAGCCAAGAGTACGGGGCTCCTGCCTACGAGCAGTACTTC
>.|TRBV4-1|.|TRBJ1-1
CASSHSAAAEAFF
TGCGCCAGCAGCCACAGTGCGGCGGCTGAAGCTTTCTTT
>few|TRBV6-6|.|TRBJ1-2
CASLVLTYGYTF
TGTGCCTCTCTTGTCCTGACTTATGGCTACACCTTC
>.|TRBV4-1|.|TRBJ2-7
CASSQDATAPYEQYF
TGCGCCAGCAGCCAAGACGCGACAGCCCCCTACGAGCAGTACTTC
>.|TRBV6-5|.|TRBJ2-1
CASSFTSGNEQFF
TGTGCCAGCAGTTTTACCTCAGGGAATGAGCAGTTCTTC
>.|TRBV2|.|TRBJ1-2
CASSDSISNYGYTF
TGTGCCAGCAGCGACAGTATTTCTAACTATGGCTACACCTTC
>.|TRBV2|.|TRBJ1-5
CASSVGGGSNQPQHF
TGTGCCAGCAGTGTTGGTGGAGGTAGCAATCAGCCCCAGCATTTT
>.|TRBV27|TRBD1|TRBJ2-1
CASSSTGGLVYEQFF
TGTGCCAGCAGTTCGACAGGGGGCTTGGTGTATGAGCAGTTCTTC
>.|TRBV27|.|TRBJ1-5
CASSKSGGERPQHF
TGTGCCAGCAGTAAATCCGGGGGGGAACGGCCCCAGCATTTT
>.|TRBV7-9|.|TRBJ1-1
CASSQERDTEAFF
TGTGCCAGCAGCCAGGAGAGGGACACTGAAGCTTTCTTT
>.|TRBV27|.|TRBJ1-4
CASSFGLTNEKLFF
TGTGCCAGCAGTTTCGGTCTAACTAATGAAAAACTGTTTTTT
>.|TRBV7-9|.|TRBJ2-7
CASSPSPHYEQYF
TGTGCCAGCAGTCCATCCCCCCACTACGAGCAGTACTTC
>.|TRBV11-2|TRBD1|TRBJ1-6
CASSPEWGTVNSPLHF
TGTGCCAGCAGCCCAGAGTGGGGGACAGTAAATTCACCCCTCCACTTT
>.|TRBV7-9|TRBD1|TRBJ1-2
CASSNGQEIYGYTF
TGTGCCAGCAGCAACGGACAGGAGATATATGGCTACACCTTC
>.|TRBV6-5|.|TRBJ2-3
CAAWGGTDTQYF
TGTGCCGCCTGGGGGGGCACAGATACGCAGTATTTT
>.|TRBV7-9|.|TRBJ1-2
CASTSSGAGYGYTF
TGTGCCAGCACCTCGAGCGGCGCAGGGTATGGCTACACCTTC
>.|TRBV19|TRBD1|TRBJ1-6
CASSIYQGEDSPLHF
TGTGCCAGTAGTATATATCAGGGGGAGGATTCACCCCTCCACTTT
>few|TRBV27|TRBD1|TRBJ1-1
CASSSDVRDRGFGAFF
TGTGCCAGCAGTTCTGACGTCCGGGACAGGGGCTTCGGAGCTTTCTTT
>.|TRBV29-1|TRBD2|TRBJ2-3
CSVVFPSGGLTNTDTQYF
TGCAGCGTTGTTTTCCCTAGCGGGGGACTCACAAACACAGATACGCAGTATTTT
>.|TRBV19|.|TRBJ2-7
CASSPPSHLASYEQYF
TGTGCCAGTAGTCCTCCCTCACACCTTGCCTCCTACGAGCAGTACTTC
>once|TRBV5-5|.|TRBJ1-1
CASSLDLNTEAFF
TGTGCCAGCAGCTTAGATTTGAACACTGAAGCTTTCTTT
>.|TRBV7-9|TRBD1|TRBJ2-5
CASSFTDREETQYF
TGTGCCAGCAGCTTCACGGACAGGGAAGAGACCCAGTACTTC
>.|TRBV7-2|TRBD2|TRBJ2-7
CASSTGGGYEQYF
TGTGCCAGCTCCACCGGGGGGGGCTACGAGCAGTACTTC
>large|TRBV6-6|TRBD1|TRBJ2-7
CASVAGGSEQYF
TGTGCCAGTGTAGCAGGGGGAAGCGAGCAGTACTTC
>once|TRBV2|TRBD2|TRBJ2-7
CASSEGGGTYEQYF
TGTGCCAGCAGTGAGGGCGGGGGGACCTACGAGCAGTACTTC
>.|TRBV6-5|.|TRBJ2-7
CASSWGALDYEQYF
TGTGCCAGCAGTTGGGGGGCGCTCGACTACGAGCAGTACTTC
>.|TRBV7-8|.|TRBJ1-5
CASSLYTQGWSNQPQHF
TGTGCCAGCAGCTTATATACACAGGGTTGGAGCAATCAGCCCCAGCATTTT